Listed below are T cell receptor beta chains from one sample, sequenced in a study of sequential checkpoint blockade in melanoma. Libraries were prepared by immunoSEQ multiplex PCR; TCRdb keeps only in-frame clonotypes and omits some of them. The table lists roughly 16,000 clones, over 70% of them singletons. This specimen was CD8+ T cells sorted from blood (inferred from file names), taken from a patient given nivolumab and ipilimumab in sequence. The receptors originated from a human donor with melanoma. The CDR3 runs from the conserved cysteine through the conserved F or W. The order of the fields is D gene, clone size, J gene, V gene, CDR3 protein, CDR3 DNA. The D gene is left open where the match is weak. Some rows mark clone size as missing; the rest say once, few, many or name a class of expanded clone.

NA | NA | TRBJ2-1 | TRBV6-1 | CASSEYRGGYNEQFF | TGTGCCAGCAGTGAGTACAGGGGGGGATACAATGAGCAGTTCTTC
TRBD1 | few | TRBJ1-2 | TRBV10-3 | CAIKSGDSHYGYTF | TGTGCCATCAAGAGTGGGGACAGTCATTATGGCTACACCTTC
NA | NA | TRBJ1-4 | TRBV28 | CASNSGESNEKLFF | TGTGCCAGCAACTCGGGGGAGTCTAATGAAAAACTGTTTTTT
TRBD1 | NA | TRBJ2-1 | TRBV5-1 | CASSSGQGISEQFF | TGCGCCAGCAGCTCCGGACAGGGGATCAGTGAGCAGTTCTTC
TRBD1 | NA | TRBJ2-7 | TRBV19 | CASRDLLRTGGHEQYF | TGTGCCAGTAGAGACCTGCTCCGGACAGGGGGCCACGAGCAGTACTTC
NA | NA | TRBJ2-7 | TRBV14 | CASSQFDSPYEQYF | TGTGCCAGCAGCCAATTCGACAGTCCCTACGAGCAGTACTTC
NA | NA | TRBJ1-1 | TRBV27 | CASSFGGNTEAFF | TGTGCCAGCAGTTTTGGAGGGAACACTGAAGCTTTCTTT
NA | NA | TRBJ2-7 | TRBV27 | CASSIGLGGIYEQYF | TGTGCCAGCAGTATTGGATTGGGAGGAATCTACGAGCAGTACTTC
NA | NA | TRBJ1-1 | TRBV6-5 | CASAQTGNTEAFF | TGTGCCAGCGCCCAAACTGGGAACACTGAAGCTTTCTTT
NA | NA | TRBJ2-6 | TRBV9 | CASSVGGDSAGANVLTF | TGTGCCAGCAGCGTAGGAGGTGATTCAGCTGGGGCCAACGTCCTGACTTTC
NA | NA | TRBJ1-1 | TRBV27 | CASSAQTLNTEAFF | TGTGCCAGCAGTGCCCAGACTCTGAACACTGAAGCTTTCTTT
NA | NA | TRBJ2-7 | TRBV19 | CASSMKDWSSYEQYF | TGTGCCAGTAGTATGAAGGACTGGAGCTCCTACGAGCAGTACTTC
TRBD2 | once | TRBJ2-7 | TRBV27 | CASSVSGSVEEQYF | TGTGCCAGCAGTGTTAGCGGGAGTGTCGAGGAGCAGTACTTC
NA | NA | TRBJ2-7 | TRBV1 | CASSLQSSYEQYF | TGCGCCAGCAGCCTACAAAGCTCCTACGAGCAGTACTTC
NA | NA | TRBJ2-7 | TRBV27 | CASSPPGTYEQYF | TGTGCCAGCAGTCCCCCAGGGACCTACGAGCAGTACTTC
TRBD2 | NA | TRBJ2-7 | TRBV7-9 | CASSLAGGGYEQYF | TGTGCCAGCAGCTTAGCGGGGGGAGGGTACGAGCAGTACTTC
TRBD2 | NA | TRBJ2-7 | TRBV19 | CASSTVGTSYEQYF | TGTGCCAGTAGTACCGTCGGGACTAGCTACGAGCAGTACTTC
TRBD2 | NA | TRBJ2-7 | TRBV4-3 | CASTQGLAGVYEQYF | TGCGCCAGCACTCAGGGACTAGCGGGAGTTTACGAGCAGTACTTC
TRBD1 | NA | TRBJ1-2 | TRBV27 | CASRTGGDGYTF | TGTGCCAGCAGGACAGGGGGCGATGGCTACACCTTC
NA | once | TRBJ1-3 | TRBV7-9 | CASSFVSSGNTIYF | TGTGCCAGCAGCTTTGTCAGCTCTGGAAACACCATATATTTT
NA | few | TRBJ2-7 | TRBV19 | CATRYEQYF | TGTGCCACCCGCTACGAGCAGTACTTC
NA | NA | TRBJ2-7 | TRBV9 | CASSVEGRGTYEQYF | TGTGCCAGCAGCGTAGAGGGCAGGGGAACCTACGAGCAGTACTTC
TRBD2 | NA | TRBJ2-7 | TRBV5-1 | CASSPSGSYEQYF | TGCGCCAGCAGCCCCAGCGGGAGCTACGAGCAGTACTTC
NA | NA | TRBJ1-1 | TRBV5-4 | CASSFLGLSNTEAFF | TGTGCCAGCAGCTTCCTGGGACTGTCGAACACTGAAGCTTTCTTT
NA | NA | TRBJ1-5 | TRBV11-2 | CASSSFGGQPQHF | TGTGCCAGCAGCAGCTTTGGAGGTCAGCCCCAGCATTTT
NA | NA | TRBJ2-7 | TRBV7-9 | CASSLGLDTLNNEQYF | TGTGCCAGCAGCTTAGGGCTCGACACGCTGAACAACGAGCAGTACTTC
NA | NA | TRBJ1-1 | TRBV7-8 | CASARGVSTEAFF | TGTGCCAGCGCCAGGGGCGTGTCCACTGAAGCTTTCTTT
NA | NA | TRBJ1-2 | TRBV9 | CASSVDPSGGYYGYTF | TGTGCCAGCAGCGTCGACCCAAGTGGAGGTTACTATGGCTACACCTTC
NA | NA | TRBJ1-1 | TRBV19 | CASNNPDTEAFF | TGTGCCAGTAATAATCCAGACACTGAAGCTTTCTTT
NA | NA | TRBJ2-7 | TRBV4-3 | CASSQDRVSYEQYF | TGCGCCAGCAGCCAAGACAGGGTATCCTACGAGCAGTACTTC
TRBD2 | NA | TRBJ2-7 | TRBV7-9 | CASSLDLAGGPEEQYF | TGTGCCAGCAGCTTAGATTTGGCGGGAGGGCCGGAAGAGCAGTACTTC
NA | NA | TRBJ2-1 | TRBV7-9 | CASRQEATAPYNEQFF | TGTGCCAGCAGACAAGAGGCCACGGCTCCCTACAATGAGCAGTTCTTC
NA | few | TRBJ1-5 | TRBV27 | CASSEGGANQPQHF | TGTGCCAGCAGCGAGGGCGGGGCCAATCAGCCCCAGCATTTT
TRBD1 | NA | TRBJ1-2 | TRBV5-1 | CASSLRDRDVRGYTF | TGCGCCAGCAGCCTTCGGGACAGGGATGTGCGGGGCTACACCTTC
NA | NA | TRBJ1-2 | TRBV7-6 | CASSLDGYGYTF | TGTGCCAGCAGCTTAGACGGCTATGGCTACACCTTC